These 10 T cell receptor beta chains came from one sample sequenced in a study of blood T cell repertoires in COVID-19. Generated by immunoSEQ multiplex PCR, the TCRdb table keeps only in-frame clones and is missing some. The profile shows approximately 360,000 clones, over 75% of them singletons. Sequences were obtained from PBMCs or T cells enriched from blood (not recorded which). These receptors were obtained from a woman between 25 and 40 years old with acute COVID-19.

This chain joins TRBV19 and TRBJ1-4; unclear D gene. The CDR3 runs to 12 residues. Germline CDR1 LNHDA, CDR2 SQIVND (reference sequence). V lost 2 bases to trimming and J lost 10 bases, with 8 bases between them. The DNA for the CDR3 is TGTGCCAGTAGTATACCATACGGAAAACTGTTTTTT. Its protein is CASSIPYGKLFF.

The genes are TRBV4-3 and TRBJ1-1, with a possible D match to TRBD1 (5 bases). V was shortened by 4 bases and J by 8 bases, with 17 bases between the two germline ends. This CDR3 is 14 amino acids long. CDR1 and CDR2 (germline): LGHNA, YSLEER. CDR3 sequence: CASSRGVGAVEAFF. The DNA for the CDR3 is TGCGCCAGCAGCCGCGGGGTAGGGGCGGTAGAAGCTTTCTTT.

The rearrangement uses TRBV24-1 and TRBJ1-4, with unresolved D. The V and J ends lost 9 bases and 4 bases respectively, with 29 bases between them. The V gene's germline CDR1 is KGHDR and CDR2 SFDVKD. The CDR3 runs to 19 residues. CDR3 nucleotides: TGTGCCACCCAAGAGCTCAGCGGGGTCCATCCTTTAATTAATGAAAAACTGTTTTTT. Translating gives CATQELSGVHPLINEKLFF.

The genes are TRBV19 and TRBJ2-1; 9 bases are shared with TRBD2. J was trimmed by 0 bases and V by 7 bases; bases with no gene match: 4. This CDR3 has 15 residues. Germline V CDR1 and CDR2: LNHDA, SQIVND (reference sequence). The CDR3 is CASTPLAGSYNEQFF. CDR3 sequence (DNA): TGTGCCAGTACCCCACTAGCGGGCTCCTACAATGAGCAGTTCTTC. Based on the CDR3 plus reference TRBV19 and TRBJ2-1, the full variable domain is DGGITQSPKYLFRKEGQNVTLSCEQNLNHDAMYWYRQDPGQGLRLIYYSQIVNDFQKGDIAEGYSVSREKKESFPLTVTSAQKNPTAFYLCASTPLAGSYNEQFFGPGTRLTVL.

This rearrangement joins TRBV2 to TRBJ1-5, with D unresolved. Germline V gene sequence: CDR1 SNHLY, CDR2 FYNNEI. The CDR3 consists of 16 residues. Trimming removed 5 bases at V and 7 bases at J, with 21 bases between. CDR3 loop: CASSPQTRRAGQPQHF. The CDR3 DNA sequence: TGTGCCAGCAGTCCGCAGACTAGGAGGGCGGGGCAGCCCCAGCATTTT.

The gene calls are TRBV7-3 and TRBJ2-3, with TRBD2 matching 9 bases. J gave up 3 bases and V 3 bases, and 16 bases lay outside the gene matches. The germline V gene has CDR1 SGHTA and CDR2 FQGTGA. This CDR3 is 19 amino acids long. This chain's CDR3 is CASSFPVPGLAGRTDTQYF. Here the CDR3 DNA reads TGTGCCAGCAGCTTCCCGGTCCCGGGACTAGCAGGGAGGACAGATACGCAGTATTTT.

The rearrangement joins TRBV19 to TRBJ1-1; 9 positions agree with TRBD1. Per the germline V gene, CDR1 is LNHDA and CDR2 is SQIVND (reference sequence). V shed 4 bases and J 4 bases; nucleotides not matched to a gene: 7. There are 15 residues in the CDR3. The CDR3 bases are TGTGCCAGTAGTACACAGGGGGCGCTGCTCACTGAAGCTTTCTTT. Its protein is CASSTQGALLTEAFF.

Comment on this clone: The junction and the germline gene differ at one end; a read error may be behind it. The chain is built from TRBV10-3 and TRBJ1-1, with a weak D call TRBD1 (5 bases). The CDR3 runs to 12 residues. The germline V gene encodes CDR1 ENHRY and CDR2 SYGVKD. This CDR3 is CAIIERGTEAFF. In DNA form, the CDR3 reads TGTGCCATCATTGAGCGGGGGACTGAAGCTTTCTTT.

The V call is TRBV7-8, the J call TRBJ1-5; 9 bases line up with TRBD1. Germline CDR1 is SGHVS and CDR2 is FQNEAQ. V shed 4 bases, J shed 5 bases, and the junction held 3 bases outside the gene matches. The CDR3 sequence is 14 residues long. The CDR3 DNA reads as TGTGCCAGCAGCTCCTGGACAGGGGATCAGCCCCAGCATTTT. Translating gives CASSSWTGDQPQHF.

The rearrangement uses TRBV27 and TRBJ2-3, with 7 bases aligning to TRBD1. The V segment lost 5 bases and the J segment 3 bases; nucleotides outside the gene matches: 14. The germline CDR1 and CDR2 sequences are MNHEY and SMNVEV (reference sequence). This CDR3 has 17 amino acids. The CDR3 spells CASSPIPKTGLTDTQYF. CDR3 bases: TGTGCCAGCAGTCCAATTCCGAAGACAGGGTTGACAGATACGCAGTATTTT.